This T cell receptor beta chain was sequenced for a study of blood T cells in healthy people across ages. Germline CDR1 is SGHRS and CDR2 is YFSETQ. The CDR3 loop spans 14 amino acids. Trimming stripped 4 bases from V and 2 bases from J, with 13 bases between. The authors ran a second PCR of roughly 6 to 12 cycles using a sample-barcoded 5' primer and a J-beta primer mix. TCRdb analysed the 5' RACE reads with MiXCR anew, one entry per CDR3 protein. The table has approximately 1.5 million distinct CDR3 sequences, 30% to 35% seen once. The TCR sequence derives from a woman younger than 45 in good health. The V call is TRBV5-1, the J call TRBJ2-7; the D gene is possibly TRBD1 (6 bases). Sequenced material: blood. CDR3 DNA sequence: TGCGCCAGCAGCACGGACAGCAGCGCCTACGAGCAGTACTTC. It encodes CASSTDSSAYEQYF.